This section outlines one T cell receptor beta chain sequence together with its context. The data are from a study of blood T cell repertoires in COVID-19. Study as a whole: Samples of COVID-19 (acute and convalescent) were obtained from the United States, Italy and Spain. Sources were T cells, B-cell-depleted T cells, or PBMCs; the material itself was cDNA or gDNA.

Trimming shortened V by 8 bases and J by 6 bases, and 10 bases separated the two germline ends. This CDR3 is 11 amino acids long. CDR1 is LNHDA and CDR2 is SQIVND in the germline V gene (reference sequence). Original methodology: Estimation of nucleated cell counts was performed using reference gene primer amplification. TCRdb keeps only in-frame clones here, not all; method: immunoSEQ multiplex PCR. The V and J calls and clone size come from that table; D and trimming were worked out from the DNA. The sample has over 60,000 clones, 86% seen once. The sequence came from a man in his 70s with active or convalescent COVID-19. The specimen sequenced was peripheral blood. This chain links TRBV19 with TRBJ1-1; D is possibly TRBD1 (5 bases). CDR3 residues: CASGQGPEAFF. The CDR3 DNA reads as TGTGCCAGTGGGCAGGGTCCTGAAGCTTTCTTT.